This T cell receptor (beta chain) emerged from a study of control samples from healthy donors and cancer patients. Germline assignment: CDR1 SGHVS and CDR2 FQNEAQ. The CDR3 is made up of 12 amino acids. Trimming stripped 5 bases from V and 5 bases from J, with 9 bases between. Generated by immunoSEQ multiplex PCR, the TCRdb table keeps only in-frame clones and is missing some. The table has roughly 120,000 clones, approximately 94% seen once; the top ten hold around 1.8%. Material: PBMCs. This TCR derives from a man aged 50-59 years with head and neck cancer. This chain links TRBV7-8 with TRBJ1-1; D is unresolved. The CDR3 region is CASSPLRTEAFF. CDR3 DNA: TGTGCCAGCAGCCCCCTGAGGACTGAAGCTTTCTTT.